The 6 T cell receptor beta chains in this list originate from one sample, sequenced in a study of blood T cell repertoires in COVID-19. TCRdb's copy holds only in-frame clones and misses some; the assay was immunoSEQ multiplex PCR. The sample has some 110,000 clones, roughly four fifths seen once. Sequenced sample: peripheral blood. The source of these receptors is a man aged 60 to 69 with acute or convalescent COVID-19.

This clone was seen a single time. The chain combines TRBV5-1 with TRBJ2-7; possible D gene TRBD2, 6 bases. Between the trimmed V and J ends, which lost 0 bases and 2 bases, there was a span of 12 bases. This CDR3 is built from 15 residues. Germline V gene lookup returns CDR1 SGHRS and CDR2 YFSETQ. The CDR3 spells CASSLEVSGAYEQYF. CDR3 nucleotides: TGCGCCAGCAGCTTGGAAGTTAGCGGAGCCTACGAGCAGTACTTC.

This rearrangement joins TRBV12-3 or TRBV12-4 to TRBJ1-1; no clear D. CDR3 length: 13 amino acids. V was pared by 5 bases and J by 1 base, with 8 bases between. CDR3 DNA sequence: TGTGCCAGCAGTCCCGGTGGGAACACTGAAGCTTTCTTT. Translated, it gives CASSPGGNTEAFF.

Concerning this clone: This sample includes further DNA sequences coding for the same CDR3. The chain employs TRBV27 and TRBJ2-3; D gene unclear. The CDR3 loop spans 12 amino acids. V lost 5 bases, J lost 0 bases, and 3 bases lay in between. Germline V gene sequence: CDR1 MNHEY, CDR2 SMNVEV (reference sequence). The CDR3: CASSPSTDTQYF. For the CDR3, the DNA is TGTGCCAGCAGTCCGAGCACAGATACGCAGTATTTT.

This sequence joins TRBV6-5 and TRBJ2-7; D perhaps matches TRBD2 (6 bases). V lost 7 bases, J lost 6 bases, and 19 bases lay in between. Germline assignment: CDR1 MNHEY and CDR2 SVGAGI. The CDR3 length is 14 residues. CDR3 sequence (DNA): TGTGCCAGCAAAAGGCCTAGCGCTAGGGGCGAGCAGTACTTC. Its protein is CASKRPSARGEQYF.

The rearrangement links TRBV4-2 to TRBJ1-2; D is ambiguous. The CDR3 consists of 16 residues. Trimming removed 0 bases from V and 0 bases from J, with 11 bases in between. CDR1 and CDR2 from the germline V gene are LGHNA and YNFKEQ. CDR3: CASSQDRTVPNYGYTF. The CDR3 region has the DNA TGTGCCAGCAGCCAAGATCGTACAGTGCCTAACTATGGCTACACCTTC.

This chain joins TRBV11-3 and TRBJ2-3, with TRBD2 matching 12 bases. The CDR3 runs 17 residues. CDR1 is SGHNT and CDR2 is YENEEA in the germline V gene. The junction had 10 bases not matched to a gene; V was cut back by 5 bases and J by 4 bases. This CDR3 reads CASSPSSGGAGPDTQYF. Written as DNA, the CDR3 is TGTGCCAGCAGCCCCTCTAGCGGGGGGGCCGGCCCAGATACGCAGTATTTT.